Each of the 14 T cell receptor beta chains below was sequenced from the same sample in a study of blood T cell repertoires in COVID-19 (dated by TCRdb to the early 2020s). The method behind the library was the immunoSEQ multiplex PCR assay. What TCRdb holds here is the immuneACCESS table cut down to in-frame rearrangements. Part of the clones is not present; checked against another copy, under half of the missing clones reflect an unresolved V gene, and the others are unexplained. For this sample the table gives 50,000 to 65,000 clones, of which just under 95% were detected only once. Around 6% of the sample is held by the ten biggest clonotypes. Sequenced: peripheral blood. Receptors originate from a human donor in a cohort sampled during active COVID-19.

This chain connects TRBV5-6 to TRBJ1-2; 12 bases map to TRBD1. J lost 8 bases, V lost 4 bases, and 6 bases had no gene match. The CDR3 covers 14 residues. The V gene's germline CDR1 is SGHDT and CDR2 YYEEEE. Here the CDR3 DNA reads TGTGCCAGCAGCCCGGGACAGGGGGCTTGGGGCTACACCTTC. It translates to CASSPGQGAWGYTF.

The genes are TRBV23-1 and TRBJ2-5, with D perhaps matching TRBD2 (5 bases). TRBV23-1 qualifies as an ORF whose function is uncertain. The CDR3 has 13 residues. V was cut by 11 bases and J by 2 bases, with 15 bases left in between. Here the CDR3 DNA reads TGCGCCGGGGTTGGGCGGGCTCAAGAGACCCAGTACTTC. Protein sequence: CAGVGRAQETQYF.

This clone was detected only once. The chain uses TRBV7-6 and TRBJ2-3; D is perhaps TRBD1 (6 bases). Germline V gene lookup returns CDR1 SGHVS and CDR2 FNYEAQ. Trimming stripped 6 bases from V and 4 bases from J, with 20 bases between. The CDR3 contains 16 residues. The CDR3 nucleotides are TGTGCCAGCAGTCCTAGCATTTACAGGGTTTCAGATACGCAGTATTTT. Encoded protein: CASSPSIYRVSDTQYF.

The chain joins TRBV24-1 to TRBJ2-5; 8 nucleotides agree with TRBD2. This CDR3 has 15 amino acids. Germline trimming cut 7 bases from V and 2 bases from J; bases unmatched to any gene: 8. In germline, CDR1 is KGHDR, CDR2 SFDVKD. The CDR3: CATSTPGLGQETQYF. In DNA, the CDR3 is TGTGCCACCAGCACGCCGGGACTAGGACAAGAGACCCAGTACTTC.

The rearrangement links TRBV7-6 to TRBJ2-3; D may be TRBD2 (6 bases). Germline CDR1 and CDR2: SGHVS and FNYEAQ. V was cut by 4 bases and J by 1 base, with 6 bases left in between. This CDR3 spans 13 amino acids. CDR3 DNA sequence: TGTGCCAGCAGCTCGGGGGGCACAGATACGCAGTATTTT. Residues: CASSSGGTDTQYF.

The V call is TRBV6-5, the J call TRBJ1-1, with 8 bases matching TRBD1. Unmatched junction bases numbered 5, after V lost 6 bases and J lost 5 bases. This CDR3 spans 13 amino acids. The V gene's germline CDR1 is MNHEY and CDR2 SVGAGI. The CDR3 loop reads CASRRTGRTEAFF. CDR3 bases: TGTGCCAGCAGGCGGACAGGGAGGACTGAAGCTTTCTTT.

The chain carries TRBV7-3 and TRBJ2-1; the D is unclear. The CDR3 covers 18 residues. V lost 3 bases to trimming and J lost 5 bases, with 23 bases between them. Germline V gene lookup returns CDR1 SGHTA and CDR2 FQGTGA. The CDR3 here is CASSFSPTSLRTHNEQFF. The CDR3 bases are TGTGCCAGCAGCTTTAGCCCCACCAGTTTAAGAACTCACAATGAGCAGTTCTTC. Combining the CDR3 with reference TRBV7-3 and TRBJ2-1 gives the whole variable domain GAGVSQTPSNKVTEKGKYVELRCDPISGHTALYWYRQSLGQGPEFLIYFQGTGAADDSGLPNDRFFAVRPEGSVSTLKIQRTERGDSAVYLCASSFSPTSLRTHNEQFFGPGTRLTVL.

The rearrangement links TRBV12-2 to TRBJ2-7; the listed D gene, TRBD2, was not tested against the DNA. TRBV12-2 is reported as a pseudogene. The CDR3 is 21 residues long. The CDR3 sequence: CASRPQWISPPPAGNSYEQYF. The CDR3 DNA follows: TGTGCAAGTCGCCCCCAGTGGATTAGTCCCCCCCCGGCGGGGAACTCCTACGAGCAGTACTTC.

The gene calls are TRBV4-3 and TRBJ2-1, with 12 positions matching TRBD2. J gave up 7 bases and V 2 bases, and 3 bases lay outside the gene matches. The CDR3 covers 15 residues. Per germline, CDR1 LGHNA and CDR2 YSLEER. CDR3 DNA: TGCGCCAGCAGCCAACTTACTAGCGGGAGGAATGAGCAGTTCTTC. It is translated as CASSQLTSGRNEQFF.

This chain connects TRBV7-9 to TRBJ2-3; D is unclear. The CDR3 sequence is 18 residues long. CDR1 and CDR2 from the germline V gene are SEHNR and FQNEAQ (reference sequence). The V gene lost 3 bases and the J gene lost 2 bases, with 21 bases spanning the gap. CDR3 sequence: CASSFPLGWPGSTDTQYF. The CDR3 DNA follows: TGTGCCAGCAGCTTCCCCCTCGGGTGGCCCGGCTCCACAGATACGCAGTATTTT.

This clone came up once. This rearrangement joins TRBV7-9 to TRBJ2-2, with a tentative D call TRBD2 (7 bases). V was trimmed by 8 bases and J by 1 base, leaving 26 bases between them. Looked up from germline, CDR1 is SEHNR and CDR2 is FQNEAQ (reference sequence). CDR3 length equals 19 residues. Here the CDR3 reads CASPLPLEGGLVNTGELFF. The CDR3 region has the DNA TGTGCCAGCCCCCTCCCCTTGGAGGGGGGGCTGGTGAACACCGGGGAGCTGTTTTTT.

The chain joins TRBV10-2 to TRBJ1-1; 11 bases match TRBD1. This CDR3 region has 15 residues. J gave up 1 base and V 6 bases, and 4 bases lay outside the gene matches. Germline lookup yields CDR1 WSHSY and CDR2 SAAADI. The CDR3 DNA sequence: TGCGCCAGCAGGGACAGGGGGCGCAGGAACACTGAAGCTTTCTTT. This translates into CASRDRGRRNTEAFF.

The chain is built from TRBV12-3 or TRBV12-4 and TRBJ1-2; possible D gene TRBD1, 6 bases. V lost 6 bases, J lost 6 bases, and 14 bases lay in between. This CDR3 has 13 residues. The CDR3 protein is CASRPTGFNGYTF. Here the CDR3 DNA reads TGTGCCAGCAGACCCACAGGGTTTAATGGCTACACCTTC.

V is TRBV5-3 and J is TRBJ1-5; 8 nucleotides agree with TRBD1. TRBV5-3 is classed as an ORF, of uncertain function. CDR3 length equals 20 residues. J was trimmed by 3 bases and V by 2 bases; bases with no gene match: 19. The CDR3 loop reads CARSFVSLGRTGGYNQPQHF. In nucleotides, the CDR3 is TGTGCCAGAAGCTTCGTCAGTTTGGGGCGAACAGGGGGATACAATCAGCCCCAGCATTTT.